This entry lists 17 T cell receptor beta chains sequenced from one sample in a study of response to subunit inactivated influenza vaccine. TCRdb ran MiXCR on the RT-PCR reads and lists one entry per CDR3 protein. This sample has fewer than 700,000 distinct CDR3 sequences; approximately 13% occur once, and the top ten carry around 13%. The sample here was PBMCs from blood, taken 35 to 45 days after vaccination. The receptors derive from a middle-aged man who received an inactivated influenza vaccine.

A few counts support this clonotype. The rearrangement links TRBV20-1 to TRBJ1-5; possibly TRBD1 for D (5 bases). CDR3 length equals 13 residues. Germline CDR1 reads DFQATT; CDR2 reads SNEGSKA (reference sequence). V was pared by 6 bases and J by 1 base, with 10 bases between. CDR3 DNA: TGCAGTGCCACCTCAGGGAGCAATCAGCCCCAGCATTTT. Its translation is CSATSGSNQPQHF.

The chain links TRBV5-1 to TRBJ2-6; TRBD1 aligns across 10 bases. Trimming cost V 3 bases and J 0 bases; bases outside gene matches: 6. Germline V gene lookup returns CDR1 SGHRS and CDR2 YFSETQ. The CDR3 is made up of 18 amino acids. CDR3 region: CASSSGQGGSSGANVLTF. Here the CDR3 DNA reads TGCGCCAGCAGCTCAGGACAGGGGGGGAGCTCTGGGGCCAACGTCCTGACTTTC.

V usage is TRBV12-3 or TRBV12-4 and J usage is TRBJ2-7, with TRBD1 identical over 9 bases. This CDR3 comprises 17 residues. Germline trimming cut 1 base from V and 3 bases from J; bases unmatched to any gene: 10. As DNA, the CDR3 is TGTGCCAGCAGTTTAGGGGGACAGGGCTTTGCCTTCTACGAGCAGTACTTC. Its translation: CASSLGGQGFAFYEQYF.

This clonotype was counted ten times or more. V gene TRBV15 combines with J gene TRBJ2-3; tentatively, D is TRBD2 (5 bases). V was clipped by 0 bases and J by 14 bases, with 15 bases between them. This CDR3 has 13 amino acids. Germline V gives CDR1 LNHNV, CDR2 YYDKDF (reference sequence). Written as DNA, the CDR3 is TGTGCCACCAGCAGAGATGTTCGGGGAGTCCCGTATTTT. Protein product: CATSRDVRGVPYF.

The chain couples TRBV5-1 to TRBJ1-4, with D perhaps matching TRBD1 (6 bases). The CDR3 totals 14 residues. Between the trimmed V and J ends, which lost 3 bases and 13 bases, there was a span of 19 bases. Per germline, CDR1 SGHRS and CDR2 YFSETQ. The CDR3 DNA reads as TGCGCCAGCAGCTGGGACAATGAGATGAAGGGACTGTTTTTT. Protein product: CASSWDNEMKGLFF. Full variable domain (outside the CDR3, taken from reference TRBV5-1 and TRBJ1-4): KAGVTQTPRYLIKTRGQQVTLSCSPISGHRSVSWYQQTPGQGLQFLFEYFSETQRNKGNFPGRFSGRQFSNSRSEMNVSTLELGDSALYLCASSWDNEMKGLFFGSGTQLSVL.

This clonotype has a count of ten or more. The V and J genes are TRBV25-1 and TRBJ2-4; possibly TRBD1 for D (5 bases). The germline V and J ends were trimmed by 3 bases and 9 bases, with 15 bases remaining between them. CDR3 length: 14 amino acids. Germline loops: CDR1 MGHDK, CDR2 SYGVNS. The CDR3 region has the DNA TGTGCCAGCAGTGACCCTCAGGGTTTCGGCATTCAGTACTTC. Protein sequence: CASSDPQGFGIQYF.

The V and J genes are TRBV29-1 and TRBJ2-7, with TRBD2 identical over 7 bases. The CDR3 length is 13 residues. Per germline, CDR1 SQVTM and CDR2 ANQGSEA. With V trimmed by 2 bases and J by 6 bases, 7 bases remained unmatched. DNA of the CDR3: TGCAGCGTTGAACGGGGTTCGGGGGGCGAGCAGTACTTC. Protein sequence: CSVERGSGGEQYF.

This clonotype showed up just a few times. The chain employs TRBV3-1 and TRBJ2-5, with D possibly called TRBD1 or TRBD2 (5 bases each). CDR3 length: 15 amino acids. The germline gives CDR1 LGHDT, CDR2 YNNKEL (reference sequence). Trimming stripped 1 base from V and 5 bases from J, with 14 bases between. The CDR3: CASSQGWGFGETQYF. CDR3 nucleotide sequence: TGTGCCAGCAGCCAAGGGTGGGGGTTCGGCGAGACCCAGTACTTC.

The chain carries TRBV20-1 and TRBJ1-5; D gene unclear. The CDR3 extends over 12 amino acids. Trimming left V 3 bases short and J 7 bases short, with 10 bases between. Germline V gene lookup returns CDR1 DFQATT and CDR2 SNEGSKA (reference sequence). The CDR3 sequence is CSASMLGQPQHF. As DNA, the CDR3 is TGCAGTGCTAGTATGTTGGGCCAGCCCCAGCATTTT.

This chain connects TRBV21-1 to TRBJ2-2; no DNA check was done on the table's D call, TRBD2. TRBV21-1 is given as a pseudogene. The CDR3 covers 21 residues. The CDR3, as DNA: TGTGCCAGCAGCAAAGCAGCTCCTAGCGGGGGGTTATTCGCGAACACCGGGGAGCTGTTTTTT. Encoded protein: CASSKAAPSGGLFANTGELFF.

The chain recombines TRBV5-8 with TRBJ1-2; 7 nucleotides match TRBD1. Germline assignment: CDR1 SGHTS and CDR2 YDEGEE. J lost 2 bases, V lost 3 bases, and 10 bases had no gene match. This CDR3 has 16 amino acids. The CDR3 loop reads CASSWKDRRKNYGYTF. In nucleotides, the CDR3 is TGTGCCAGCAGCTGGAAGGACAGGAGAAAAAACTATGGCTACACCTTC.

This clonotype was seen repeatedly, ten times or more. The chain employs TRBV20-1 and TRBJ2-2; 9 bases fit TRBD1. Germline trimming cut 3 bases from V and 4 bases from J; bases unmatched to any gene: 3. Germline V gene data show CDR1 as DFQATT and CDR2 as SNEGSKA (reference sequence). CDR3 length: 14 amino acids. CDR3 loop: CSARDRGGTGELFF. The CDR3 nucleotides read TGCAGTGCTAGGGACAGGGGAGGCACCGGGGAGCTGTTTTTT.

This clonotype has just one count. V usage is TRBV28 and J usage is TRBJ1-1; TRBD1 aligns across 9 bases. The trim removed 2 bases at V and 1 base at J, leaving 2 bases unmatched. Germline loops: CDR1 MDHEN, CDR2 SYDVKM. The CDR3 has 15 amino acids. The DNA for the CDR3 is TGTGCCAGCAGTTTAACAGGGGGCGAGAACACTGAAGCTTTCTTT. It translates to CASSLTGGENTEAFF.

V is TRBV18 and J is TRBJ2-7; tentatively, D is TRBD2 (6 bases). Germline CDR1 is KGHSH and CDR2 is LQKENI. The CDR3 extends over 16 amino acids. Trimming took 6 bases from V and 2 from J, leaving 20 bases between them. The CDR3 DNA is TGTGCCAGCTCCCCTACGGAGGGAGACAGTCCCTACGAGCAGTACTTC. Protein sequence: CASSPTEGDSPYEQYF.

This clonotype has just a few counts. This sequence joins TRBV20-1 and TRBJ2-1, with D unclear. Germline CDR1 reads DFQATT; CDR2 reads SNEGSKA (reference sequence). Deletions cut 1 base from V and 6 bases from J, with 13 bases between. The CDR3 spans 14 residues. CDR3 protein: CSARGPRWPNEQFF. CDR3 in DNA: TGCAGTGCTAGAGGGCCGCGTTGGCCCAATGAGCAGTTCTTC.

In this sample, this clonotype turned up a few times. The V and J genes are TRBV24-1 and TRBJ2-5; TRBD2 aligns across 8 bases. Germline trimming cut 3 bases from V and 4 bases from J; bases unmatched to any gene: 18. Per germline, CDR1 KGHDR and CDR2 SFDVKD. The CDR3 loop spans 19 amino acids. This CDR3 is CATSDHSGNSIRGRETQYF. The CDR3 DNA reads TGTGCCACCAGTGATCATAGCGGGAATAGTATCAGAGGACGAGAGACCCAGTACTTC.

The table lists this clonotype with many counts. This chain connects TRBV9 to TRBJ1-1; 7 positions agree with TRBD1. The CDR3 has 18 residues. Germline CDR1 reads SGDLS; CDR2 reads YYNGEE. Trimming removed 3 bases from V and 4 bases from J; junction bases left unmatched: 18. CDR3 coding DNA: TGTGCCAGCAGCGCTCACACAATTCCCCAGGGGGAAGGCACTGAAGCTTTCTTT. It translates to CASSAHTIPQGEGTEAFF.